The TCR beta chain described here comes from a study of CD8 T cells in ankylosing spondylitis. Broader study findings: CD8+ by phenotype, disease-linked clones were relatively rare in peripheral blood. Disease-linked clones were reportedly significantly enriched in matched ankylosing spondylitis synovial fluid. Typical of ankylosing spondylitis blood, it appeared, was a TCR beta motif of fewer than ten highly homologous variants.

In making TCR beta libraries, quantitative 5'-RACE with molecular barcodes was used. MiXCR, run by TCRdb on the 5' RACE reads, gives a single entry per CDR3 protein. The table lists roughly 490,000 distinct CDR3 sequences, over 4% of them singletons. This clonotype was picked up a small number of times. Antigen: not known. Sequencing input: blood, either unsorted or a sorted T cell fraction (not recorded which). The receptor was derived from a male donor with ankylosing spondylitis.

CDR3 region: CASSPSFNYGYTF. CDR3 bases: TGTGCCAGCAGCCCGAGTTTCAACTATGGCTACACCTTC. The gene calls are TRBV3-1 and TRBJ1-2; D gene ambiguous. The CDR3 covers 13 residues. Per germline, CDR1 LGHDT and CDR2 YNNKEL (reference sequence). Trimming stripped 4 bases from V and 2 bases from J, with 8 bases between.